These 32 T cell receptor beta chains share one sample of origin, sequenced in a study of blood T cell repertoires in COVID-19. Some clones are missing from TCRdb's copy, which holds only in-frame ones; the method was immunoSEQ multiplex PCR. This table holds 130,000 or so clones, around nine tenths found once. Specimen: peripheral blood. These receptors all come from a woman aged 70-85 years with COVID-19, enrolled during active disease.

The chain combines TRBV6-1 with TRBJ2-2; D may be TRBD2 (5 bases). CDR3 length equals 14 residues. Germline V gene sequence: CDR1 MNHNS, CDR2 SASEGT. The ends were cut back, 3 bases at V and 4 bases at J, with 9 bases in the middle. This CDR3 reads CASSDRGSTGELFF. In DNA form, the CDR3 reads TGTGCCAGCAGTGACCGGGGTAGCACCGGGGAGCTGTTTTTT.

V gene TRBV5-6 combines with J gene TRBJ2-5, with 8 positions matching TRBD1. With 5 bases clipped from V and 4 bases from J, the junction kept 16 bases outside the gene matches. Germline lookup yields CDR1 SGHDT and CDR2 YYEEEE. The CDR3 totals 17 residues. CDR3 protein: CASRLSPDRVGGETQYF. The DNA for the CDR3 is TGTGCCAGCAGACTCAGTCCGGACAGGGTGGGAGGAGAGACCCAGTACTTC. Variable domain in full (rest from reference TRBV5-6 and TRBJ2-5): DAGVTQSPTHLIKTRGQQVTLRCSPKSGHDTVSWYQQALGQGPQFIFQYYEEEERQRGNFPDRFSGHQFPNYSSELNVNALLLGDSALYLCASRLSPDRVGGETQYFGPGTRLLVL.

A few counts support this clone. This chain links TRBV11-2 with TRBJ2-7, with D possibly being TRBD2 (5 bases). V shed 6 bases and J shed 3 bases, with 18 bases lying between them. This CDR3 comprises 15 residues. In germline, CDR1 is SGHAT, CDR2 FQNNGV. As DNA, the CDR3 is TGTGCCAGCAGGGATCGACGTAGGGCGGGCTACGAGCAGTACTTC. Its translation: CASRDRRRAGYEQYF.

This chain uses TRBV2 with TRBJ2-1; the match to TRBD1 covers 7 bases. Germline V CDR1 and CDR2: SNHLY, FYNNEI. This CDR3 has 15 amino acids. With 10 bases clipped from V and 9 bases from J, the junction kept 18 bases outside the gene matches. CDR3 amino acids: CATTSDRLSESEQFF. The DNA for the CDR3 is TGTGCCACTACATCGGACAGGTTGTCGGAAAGTGAGCAGTTCTTC.

The chain joins TRBV2 to TRBJ1-1; D ambiguous. Between the trimmed V and J ends, which lost 3 bases and 1 base, there was a span of 9 bases. CDR3 size: 14 residues. The germline gives CDR1 SNHLY, CDR2 FYNNEI. DNA for the CDR3: TGTGCCAGCAGTGAGGGCTTGGGGAACACTGAAGCTTTCTTT. Amino acids: CASSEGLGNTEAFF.

This chain links TRBV5-1 with TRBJ2-2, with 14 bases that match TRBD2. V shed 4 bases, J shed 6 bases, and the junction held 8 bases outside the gene matches. Germline V gene lookup returns CDR1 SGHRS and CDR2 YFSETQ. This CDR3 comprises 17 residues. The CDR3 region is CASSGAGLAGGPGELFF. CDR3 coding DNA: TGCGCCAGCAGCGGGGCCGGACTAGCGGGGGGTCCCGGGGAGCTGTTTTTT.

The V call is TRBV7-2, the J call TRBJ1-6; D is possibly TRBD1 (6 bases). Trimming took off 5 bases at V and 7 bases at J, with 27 bases between the two ends. Germline CDR1 reads SGHTA; CDR2 reads FQGNSA. The CDR3 length is 19 residues. The CDR3 nucleotides are TGTGCCAGCAGCCCTAGGTTGGGACAAGATTTTAAGGGGAATTCACCCCTCCACTTT. Encoded protein: CASSPRLGQDFKGNSPLHF.

V usage is TRBV18 and J usage is TRBJ1-1, with unresolved D. The CDR3 runs 16 residues. The germline gives CDR1 KGHSH, CDR2 LQKENI. Trimming shortened V by 2 bases and J by 1 base, and 14 bases separated the two germline ends. The chain's CDR3 is CASSPISVRQNTEAFF. DNA of the CDR3: TGTGCCAGCTCACCAATCTCTGTCAGGCAGAACACTGAAGCTTTCTTT.

Points on this clone: The same CDR3 is also encoded by other DNA sequences in this sample. The chain is built from TRBV2 and TRBJ1-1; 7 positions agree with TRBD1. Trimming cost V 8 bases and J 1 base; bases outside gene matches: 4. The CDR3 totals 13 residues. In germline, CDR1 is SNHLY, CDR2 FYNNEI. The CDR3 is CASRRDRNTEAFF. The CDR3 bases are TGTGCCAGCCGCCGGGACAGGAACACTGAAGCTTTCTTT.

V and J are TRBV21-1 and TRBJ1-1; TRBD1 was called by the table and not checked on the DNA. TRBV21-1 is marked as a pseudogene. This CDR3 spans 13 amino acids. The CDR3 sequence is CASSPAGHPEAFF. DNA of the CDR3: TGTGCCAGCTCCCCGGCAGGACATCCTGAAGCTTTCTTT.

J is TRBJ2-7 and V is TRBV19; 11 bases are a match to TRBD1. CDR3 length equals 18 residues. From germline, CDR1 is LNHDA and CDR2 SQIVND (reference sequence). The V and J ends lost 3 bases and 1 base, in that order; junction bases with no gene match: 11. CDR3 DNA sequence: TGTGCCAGTAGTATTAGGGACAGGGGGTTACGATCTTCCTACGAGCAGTACTTC. It encodes CASSIRDRGLRSSYEQYF.

This clone was observed a few times. This sequence joins TRBV5-6 and TRBJ2-1; 9 bases map to TRBD2. The CDR3 has 15 amino acids. CDR1 and CDR2 from the germline V gene are SGHDT and YYEEEE. Trimming cost V 3 bases and J 3 bases; bases outside gene matches: 4. The CDR3 DNA follows: TGTGCCAGCAGCTCGCTAGCGGGGATCTACAATGAGCAGTTCTTC. Translated, it gives CASSSLAGIYNEQFF.

The chain employs TRBV4-2 and TRBJ2-2; TRBD2 is a possible D gene (5 bases). V dropped 4 bases and J dropped 2 bases, with 17 bases sitting between them. Germline-derived CDR1 and CDR2 are LGHNA and YNFKEQ. CDR3 length: 17 residues. The CDR3 DNA reads as TGTGCCAGCAGCCGAACCCTTTCGGGAACAAACACCGGGGAGCTGTTTTTT. Residues: CASSRTLSGTNTGELFF.

The chain joins TRBV11-3 to TRBJ2-1; possibly TRBD2 for D (7 bases). V lost 5 bases and J 9 bases, leaving 20 bases between the germline ends. From germline, CDR1 is SGHNT and CDR2 YENEEA. The CDR3 contains 15 residues. The chain's CDR3 is CASSASFGGASEQFF. The CDR3 DNA sequence: TGTGCCAGCAGCGCCTCTTTTGGGGGGGCCTCTGAGCAGTTCTTC.

This clone was seen a single time. The chain carries TRBV9 and TRBJ2-7; the match to TRBD1 covers 7 bases. This CDR3 spans 12 amino acids. CDR1 is SGDLS, CDR2 YYNGEE, per germline. V trimming: 5 bases; J trimming: 3 bases; junction bases outside the gene matches: 2. This CDR3 is CASSDRDYEQYF. The CDR3 nucleotides are TGTGCCAGCAGTGACAGGGACTACGAGCAGTACTTC.

Worth noting for this clone: An end of the junction differs from the germline gene, which may be a read error. The chain employs TRBV5-4 and TRBJ2-5, with D perhaps matching TRBD2 (6 bases). Germline values: CDR1 SGHNT, CDR2 YYREEE (reference sequence). The CDR3 covers 13 residues. The CDR3 here is CAAAPSPGEAQYF. CDR3 sequence (DNA): TGTGCCGCGGCCCCCAGTCCGGGAGAGGCCCAGTACTTC.

The chain recombines TRBV5-4 with TRBJ2-2; tentative D call: TRBD2 (5 bases). The V gene lost 3 bases and the J gene lost 0 bases, with 9 bases spanning the gap. Germline CDR1 is SGHNT and CDR2 is YYREEE (reference sequence). This CDR3 contains 15 residues. The CDR3 loop reads CASSSRGPNTGELFF. The CDR3 bases are TGTGCCAGCAGCTCCCGGGGTCCGAACACCGGGGAGCTGTTTTTT.

The V and J genes are TRBV28 and TRBJ1-4, with D possibly TRBD1 on 5 matching bases. This CDR3 has 15 residues. Germline V gene sequence: CDR1 MDHEN, CDR2 SYDVKM. The V gene lost 10 bases and the J gene lost 7 bases, with 22 bases spanning the gap. DNA for the CDR3: TGTGCCACCCTGAGAGGAGACAGTGGCCTTGAAAAACTGTTTTTT. Its translation is CATLRGDSGLEKLFF.

CDR3 in DNA: TGTGCCAGCAGCTTGGACGGGGGGAAAAGAACCTACGAGCAGTACTTC. Translating it yields CASSLDGGKRTYEQYF. The chain carries TRBV5-4 and TRBJ2-7, with 7 positions matching TRBD2. Germline values: CDR1 SGHNT, CDR2 YYREEE (reference sequence). J was trimmed by 2 bases and V by 0 bases; bases with no gene match: 8. This CDR3 region has 16 residues.

The chain recombines TRBV24-1 with TRBJ1-6, with 7 nucleotides matching TRBD1. V trimming: 9 bases; J trimming: 7 bases; junction bases outside the gene matches: 8. In germline, CDR1 is KGHDR, CDR2 SFDVKD. The CDR3 runs to 14 residues. The CDR3 sequence is CATPIRDSNSPLHF. The CDR3 nucleotides are TGTGCCACCCCGATTAGGGACAGCAATTCACCCCTCCACTTT.

Regarding this clone: The DNA is left out, because the CDR3 cannot be placed on it with certainty; the CDR3 is given as TCRdb lists it. V gene TRBV28 combines with J gene TRBJ2-5; no check of the table's D call, TRBD1, against the DNA was made. Germline V gene lookup returns CDR1 MDHEN and CDR2 SYDVKM. The CDR3 has 15 residues if both end residues are counted. The CDR3: CASSTSTGGAETQYF.

This chain connects TRBV19 to TRBJ1-6; no definite D call. From germline, CDR1 is LNHDA and CDR2 SQIVND (reference sequence). V was clipped by 4 bases and J by 7 bases, with 8 bases between them. This CDR3 comprises 13 residues. CDR3: CASSTQRNSPLHF. The CDR3 nucleotides are TGTGCCAGTAGTACACAGAGAAATTCACCCCTCCACTTT.

This chain joins TRBV5-4 and TRBJ2-1; tentatively, D is TRBD1 (6 bases). V was pared by 4 bases and J by 4 bases, with 12 bases between. Germline values: CDR1 SGHNT, CDR2 YYREEE (reference sequence). The CDR3 sequence is 14 residues long. This CDR3 reads CASSTRDTYNEQFF. In DNA form, the CDR3 reads TGTGCCAGCAGCACCCGGGACACATACAATGAGCAGTTCTTC.

This clone was recorded a few times. The chain couples TRBV30 to TRBJ2-4; 8 bases are shared with TRBD1. This CDR3 is built from 15 residues. From germline, CDR1 is GTSNPN and CDR2 SVGIG (reference sequence). With 4 bases clipped from V and 4 bases from J, the junction kept 9 bases outside the gene matches. The CDR3 nucleotides are TGTGCCTGGAACACCGACAGGGGATCAAAAAACATTCAGTACTTC. It codes for CAWNTDRGSKNIQYF. Based on the CDR3 plus reference TRBV30 and TRBJ2-4, the full variable domain is SQTIHQWPATLVQPVGSPLSLECTVEGTSNPNLYWYRQAAGRGLQLLFYSVGIGQISSEVPQNLSASRPQDRQFILSSKKLLLSDSGFYLCAWNTDRGSKNIQYFGAGTRLSVL.

The sample holds a few counts of this clone. The chain links TRBV10-3 to TRBJ1-1, with D hard to call. Germline-derived CDR1 and CDR2 are ENHRY and SYGVKD. The CDR3 runs 14 residues. V lost 10 bases and J lost 3, with 18 bases in between. The CDR3 DNA follows: TGTGCCACCATTCAGACGGGGAAGGACACTGAAGCTTTCTTT. Its translation: CATIQTGKDTEAFF.

This chain connects TRBV10-1 to TRBJ1-4; D is undetermined. The V end was cut by 4 bases, the J end by 7 bases, with 10 bases between. There are 13 residues in the CDR3. Germline lookup yields CDR1 WNHNN and CDR2 SYGVQD (reference sequence). The CDR3 DNA sequence: TGCGCCAGCAGTGGACGGAGAATTGAAAAACTGTTTTTT. Protein: CASSGRRIEKLFF.

The chain uses TRBV20-1 and TRBJ2-1; 8 bases align to TRBD1. This CDR3 comprises 11 residues. V lost 3 bases and J lost 9; bases outside the gene matches: 1. Germline V gene data show CDR1 as DFQATT and CDR2 as SNEGSKA (reference sequence). CDR3 protein: CSARTGAEQFF. CDR3 DNA: TGCAGTGCTAGGACAGGGGCTGAGCAGTTCTTC.

This chain uses TRBV11-3 with TRBJ1-1, with a weak D call TRBD1 (6 bases). From germline, CDR1 is SGHNT and CDR2 YENEEA. V shed 1 base and J shed 1 base, with 16 bases lying between them. The CDR3 runs 17 residues. CDR3 sequence (DNA): TGTGCCAGCAGCTTAGTAAGGGGTAGGGGGACGAACACTGAAGCTTTCTTT. Its translation is CASSLVRGRGTNTEAFF.

V usage is TRBV18 and J usage is TRBJ2-7; 11 bases are a match to TRBD1. This CDR3 spans 16 amino acids. V lost 2 bases, J lost 0 bases, and 3 bases stayed unmatched. Germline CDR1 reads KGHSH; CDR2 reads LQKENI. DNA of the CDR3: TGTGCCAGCTCACCATCCGGGACAGGGGGCTCCTACGAGCAGTACTTC. It codes for CASSPSGTGGSYEQYF.

This clone was seen only a few times. This chain uses TRBV5-1 with TRBJ2-7; the D gene is possibly TRBD1 (5 bases). Germline CDR1 and CDR2: SGHRS and YFSETQ. The length of the CDR3 is 15 residues. V lost 0 bases and J lost 1, with 11 bases in between. CDR3 DNA: TGCGCCAGCAGCTTGGTGGCAGGGCCTTCCTACGAGCAGTACTTC. Translating gives CASSLVAGPSYEQYF.

V and J are TRBV5-1 and TRBJ1-1; TRBD1 matches 7 bases. Looked up from germline, CDR1 is SGHRS and CDR2 is YFSETQ. The CDR3 is made up of 13 amino acids. Trimming removed 4 bases from V and 7 bases from J; junction bases left unmatched: 7. This chain's CDR3 is CASSGGGAGEAFF. The DNA for the CDR3 is TGCGCCAGCAGCGGAGGGGGCGCGGGTGAAGCTTTCTTT.

The table lists this clone with a few counts. The chain carries TRBV11-2 and TRBJ2-7; D unclear. CDR3 length: 13 residues. The V gene's germline CDR1 is SGHAT and CDR2 FQNNGV. With 0 bases removed from V and 3 bases from J, the gap between germline ends came to 6 bases. CDR3 region: CASSLDTDYEQYF. CDR3 bases: TGTGCCAGCAGCTTAGATACAGACTACGAGCAGTACTTC. The full variable domain, in which reference TRBV11-2 and TRBJ2-7 provide the parts outside the CDR3, is EAGVAQSPRYKIIEKRQSVAFWCNPISGHATLYWYQQILGQGPKLLIQFQNNGVVDDSQLPKDRFSAERLKGVDSTLKIQPAKLEDSAVYLCASSLDTDYEQYFGPGTRLTVT.